This T cell receptor (beta chain) was documented in a study of beta chain features in type 1 diabetes. The CDR3 contains 14 residues. V shed 2 bases and J 4 bases; nucleotides not matched to a gene: 6. Turning to this clone: Antigen specificity is unknown.

General study points: At VDJ recombination sites, type 1 diabetes patients had fewer insertions and more deleted nucleotides. Among all four CD4+ subsets, Type 1 diabetes patients had TCRB CDR3s that were moderately but significantly shorter.

Reverse transcribing all isolated RNA meant expressed TCRB transcripts were sequenced. TCRdb's copy holds only in-frame clones and misses some; the assay was immunoSEQ multiplex PCR. The sample has hundreds of thousands of clones, more than 12% seen once. The specimen sequenced was naive CD4+ T cells from blood. The chain joins TRBV5-7 to TRBJ2-7; TRBD1 agrees at 7 bases. TRBV5-7 is annotated as an ORF whose role is uncertain. The TCR originated in a man aged 18 to 29 with type 1 diabetes. DNA for the CDR3: TGTGCCAGCAGCTTTTACAGGGGTCGGTACGAGCAGTACTTC. This translates into CASSFYRGRYEQYF.